The sequence of this T cell receptor beta chain was determined in a study of blood T cells in healthy people across ages. The CDR3 has 15 residues. Looked up from germline, CDR1 is KGHSH and CDR2 is LQKENI. Trimming removed 2 bases from V and 3 bases from J, with 8 bases in between. Study-wide points: Long-lived donors exceeded aged donors in naive CD4+ cells and diversity.

The use of a sample-barcoded 5' primer and a J-beta primer mix characterized a second PCR of about 6 to 11 cycles. Each CDR3 protein is one row after TCRdb ran MiXCR on the 5' RACE reads. The table has 800,000 to 950,000 distinct CDR3 sequences, about 29% seen once. It was ten milliliters of peripheral blood that were drawn from each donor. This clonotype was detected only a few times. Its cognate antigen is unknown. This same sample was also taken into another study, of T cells of mothers and their children.

The chain has TRBV18 and TRBJ2-6; a possible D gene is TRBD2 (5 bases). The clonotype comes from a woman between 40 and 50 years old in good health. Sequencing was performed on blood. CDR3 amino acids: CASSPSGVGANVLTF. The CDR3 DNA follows: TGTGCCAGCTCACCATCCGGGGTTGGGGCCAACGTCCTGACTTTC.